Presented here are 12 T cell receptor beta chains from one specimen sequenced in a study of brain T cells in children with intractable seizures. The time point: blood from clinic visit 5 months post-surgery; TSC patient then seizure free. This table comes from immunoSEQ multiplex PCR, and its TCRdb copy is limited to in-frame clones, with some not included. Seen here are under 400,000 clones, about 93% observed once, and the top ten hold 4.5% to 7%. Sequencing was performed on peripheral blood, taken less than 6 months after surgery. All receptors derive from a boy younger than two with tuberous sclerosis and intractable seizures.

This sequence joins TRBV18 and TRBJ2-3; TRBD2 aligns across 11 bases. Trimming cost V 4 bases and J 5 bases; bases outside gene matches: 14. In germline, CDR1 is KGHSH, CDR2 LQKENI. The CDR3 runs 18 residues. CDR3 in DNA: TGTGCCAGCTCACGCAAAACCCCTAGCGGGGGGCAGGGAGATACGCAGTATTTT. Its protein product is CASSRKTPSGGQGDTQYF.

The chain employs TRBV4-1 and TRBJ2-1; 7 nucleotides align to TRBD2. The CDR3 extends over 11 amino acids. Germline lookup yields CDR1 MGHRA and CDR2 YSYEKL. Trimming removed 6 bases from V and 10 bases from J; junction bases left unmatched: 3. CDR3: CASSRDYEQFF. Here the CDR3 DNA reads TGCGCCAGCAGTCGGGACTACGAGCAGTTCTTC.

The V gene is TRBV5-1, the J gene TRBJ1-2; no reliable D call. The ends were cut back, 0 bases at V and 8 bases at J, with 14 bases in the middle. Germline lookup yields CDR1 SGHRS and CDR2 YFSETQ. There are 14 residues in the CDR3. The CDR3 nucleotides are TGCGCCAGCAGCTTGGGTGCCAGAGCGAGCGGCTACACCTTC. Translating gives CASSLGARASGYTF.

The CDR3 nucleotides read TGTGCCAGCAGCTTCCCGGACAGCTATGGCTACACCTTC. It is translated as CASSFPDSYGYTF. V usage is TRBV7-9 and J usage is TRBJ1-2; the D gene is possibly TRBD1 (6 bases). The germline V gene has CDR1 SEHNR and CDR2 FQNEAQ (reference sequence). The CDR3 covers 13 residues. V lost 3 bases and J lost 4, with 9 bases in between.

The chain recombines TRBV27 with TRBJ1-6; weak D call: TRBD1 (5 bases). The ends were cut back, 5 bases at V and 7 bases at J, with 12 bases in the middle. The CDR3 consists of 14 residues. Germline V CDR1 and CDR2: MNHEY, SMNVEV (reference sequence). CDR3 coding DNA: TGTGCCAGCAGTACATGGGACCGAAATTCACCCCTCCACTTT. Residues: CASSTWDRNSPLHF.

This clone was observed a few times. V is TRBV10-1 and J is TRBJ1-2; no reliable D call. V was pared by 2 bases and J by 2 bases, with 6 bases between. Germline lookup yields CDR1 WNHNN and CDR2 SYGVQD (reference sequence). The CDR3 length is 13 residues. CDR3 in amino acids: CASSEGRNYGYTF. CDR3 nucleotides: TGCGCCAGCAGTGAGGGCAGAAACTATGGCTACACCTTC.

This clone has a single count. The chain is built from TRBV30 and TRBJ2-7, with TRBD1 matching over 10 bases. Germline V gives CDR1 GTSNPN, CDR2 SVGIG (reference sequence). This CDR3 spans 15 amino acids. V shed 6 bases and J 5 bases; nucleotides not matched to a gene: 13. The CDR3 here is CACARGGQGIHEQYF. The CDR3, as DNA: TGTGCCTGCGCCCGGGGGGGACAGGGGATCCACGAGCAGTACTTC.

This chain connects TRBV9 to TRBJ2-4; TRBD2 agrees at 11 bases. The CDR3 runs 15 residues. Germline V CDR1 and CDR2: SGDLS, YYNGEE. The ends lost 4 bases at V and 5 bases at J; junction bases unmatched: 5. CDR3 region: CASSPPGLAENIQYF. In nucleotides, the CDR3 is TGTGCCAGCAGCCCCCCGGGACTAGCGGAAAACATTCAGTACTTC.

This chain joins TRBV11-3 and TRBJ1-3; D unclear. Looked up from germline, CDR1 is SGHNT and CDR2 is YENEEA. This CDR3 spans 16 amino acids. Deletions cut 3 bases from V and 1 base from J, with 13 bases between. CDR3: CASSFVFSPSGNTIYF. The CDR3 DNA sequence: TGTGCCAGCAGCTTTGTCTTCAGCCCATCTGGAAACACCATATATTTT.

In this sample, this clone turned up once. CDR3 amino acids: CAISEGGSYEQYF. CDR3 sequence (DNA): TGTGCCATCAGTGAAGGGGGCTCCTACGAGCAGTACTTC. The genes are TRBV10-3 and TRBJ2-7; TRBD1 might be the D (6 bases). This CDR3 region has 13 residues. Per germline, CDR1 ENHRY and CDR2 SYGVKD. V gave up 3 bases and J gave up 0 bases, with 6 bases separating them.

V usage is TRBV9 and J usage is TRBJ2-7; no reliable D call. Trimming stripped 0 bases from V and 0 bases from J, with 7 bases between. CDR3 length: 14 residues. Germline values: CDR1 SGDLS, CDR2 YYNGEE. The CDR3 sequence: CASSVEPSSYEQYF. In DNA form, the CDR3 reads TGTGCCAGCAGCGTAGAACCGAGCTCCTACGAGCAGTACTTC.

This chain uses TRBV6-1 with TRBJ2-7; a weak D match, TRBD2 (6 bases). CDR1 is MNHNS, CDR2 SASEGT, per germline. This CDR3 contains 15 residues. V lost 2 bases and J 2 bases, leaving 13 bases between the germline ends. CDR3 nucleotide sequence: TGTGCCAGCAGTGAAACTGGGGCGGGAACCTACGAGCAGTACTTC. Translated: CASSETGAGTYEQYF.